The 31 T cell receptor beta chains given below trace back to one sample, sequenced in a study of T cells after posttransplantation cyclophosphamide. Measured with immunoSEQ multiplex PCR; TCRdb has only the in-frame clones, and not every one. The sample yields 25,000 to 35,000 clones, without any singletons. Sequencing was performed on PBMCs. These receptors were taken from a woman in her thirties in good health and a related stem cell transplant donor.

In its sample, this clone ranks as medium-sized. The CDR3 region has the DNA TGTGCCAGCAGCTTAACTCGGGACCGGTGGACAGGGACTAATGAAAAACTGTTTTTT. Translation gives CASSLTRDRWTGTNEKLFF. The J gene is TRBJ1-4, the V gene TRBV7-3, with 8 bases fitting TRBD1. Trimming cost V 0 bases and J 2 bases; bases outside gene matches: 11. The CDR3 is 19 amino acids. Germline lookup yields CDR1 SGHTA and CDR2 FQGTGA.

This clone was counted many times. The DNA of the CDR3 is TGCGCCAGCAGCCCCAGAGCCGCGCGGGTCTCTGGAAACACCATATATTTT. This encodes CASSPRAARVSGNTIYF. The gene calls are TRBV5-1 and TRBJ1-3; D not resolved. V was trimmed by 4 bases and J by 0 bases, leaving 17 bases between them. Germline assignment: CDR1 SGHRS and CDR2 YFSETQ. The CDR3 runs to 17 residues.

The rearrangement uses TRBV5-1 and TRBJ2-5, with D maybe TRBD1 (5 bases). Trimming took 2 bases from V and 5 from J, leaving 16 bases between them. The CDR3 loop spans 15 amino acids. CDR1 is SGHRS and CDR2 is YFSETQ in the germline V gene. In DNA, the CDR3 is TGCGCCAGCAGCTTAGTGGACAACAATGGGGAGACCCAGTACTTC. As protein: CASSLVDNNGETQYF. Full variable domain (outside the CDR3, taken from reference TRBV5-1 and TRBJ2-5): KAGVTQTPRYLIKTRGQQVTLSCSPISGHRSVSWYQQTPGQGLQFLFEYFSETQRNKGNFPGRFSGRQFSNSRSEMNVSTLELGDSALYLCASSLVDNNGETQYFGPGTRLLVL.

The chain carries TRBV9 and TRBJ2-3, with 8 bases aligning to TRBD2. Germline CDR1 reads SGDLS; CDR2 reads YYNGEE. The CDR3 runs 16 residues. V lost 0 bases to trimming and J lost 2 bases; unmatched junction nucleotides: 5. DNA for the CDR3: TGTGCCAGCAGCGTAGGCGGGGGGCTTCTCACAGATACGCAGTATTTT. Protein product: CASSVGGGLLTDTQYF.

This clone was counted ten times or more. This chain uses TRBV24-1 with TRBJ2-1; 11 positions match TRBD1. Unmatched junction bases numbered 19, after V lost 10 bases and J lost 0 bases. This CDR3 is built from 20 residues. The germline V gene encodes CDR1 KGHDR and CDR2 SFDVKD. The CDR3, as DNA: TGTGCCACGTCTTCCCCGGGGGACAGGGGGGCCCCTAGCTCCTACAATGAGCAGTTCTTC. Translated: CATSSPGDRGAPSSYNEQFF.

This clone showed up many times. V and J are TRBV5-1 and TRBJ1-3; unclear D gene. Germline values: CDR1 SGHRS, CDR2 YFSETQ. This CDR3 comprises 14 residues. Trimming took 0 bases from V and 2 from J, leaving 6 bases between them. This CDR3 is CASSLDTPGNTIYF. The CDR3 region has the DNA TGCGCCAGCAGCTTGGACACACCTGGAAACACCATATATTTT.

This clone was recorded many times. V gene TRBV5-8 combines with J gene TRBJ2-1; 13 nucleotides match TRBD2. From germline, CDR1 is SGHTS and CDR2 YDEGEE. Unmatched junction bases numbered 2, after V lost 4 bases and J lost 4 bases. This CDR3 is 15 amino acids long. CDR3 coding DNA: TGTGCCAGCAGCGTGGGACTAGCGGGGTACAATGAGCAGTTCTTC. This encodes CASSVGLAGYNEQFF.

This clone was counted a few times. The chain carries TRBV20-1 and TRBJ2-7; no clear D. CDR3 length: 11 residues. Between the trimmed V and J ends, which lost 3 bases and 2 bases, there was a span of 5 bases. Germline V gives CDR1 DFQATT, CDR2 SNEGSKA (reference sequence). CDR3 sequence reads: CSASTAYEQYF. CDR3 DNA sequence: TGCAGTGCTAGTACGGCCTACGAGCAGTACTTC.

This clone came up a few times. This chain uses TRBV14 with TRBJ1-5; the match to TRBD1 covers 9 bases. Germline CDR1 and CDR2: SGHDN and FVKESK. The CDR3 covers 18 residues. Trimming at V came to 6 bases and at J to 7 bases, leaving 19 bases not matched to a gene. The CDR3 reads CASRLVLAFGQGNQPQHF. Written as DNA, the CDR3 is TGTGCCAGCAGGCTTGTACTTGCGTTCGGACAGGGGAACCAGCCCCAGCATTTT.

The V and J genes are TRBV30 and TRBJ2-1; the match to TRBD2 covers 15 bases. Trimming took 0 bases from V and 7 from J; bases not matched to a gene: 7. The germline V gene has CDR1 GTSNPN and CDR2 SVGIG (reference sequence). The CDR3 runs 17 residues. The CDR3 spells CAWSVRGGLAGGNEQFF. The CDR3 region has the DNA TGTGCCTGGAGTGTACGGGGGGGACTAGCGGGGGGAAATGAGCAGTTCTTC.

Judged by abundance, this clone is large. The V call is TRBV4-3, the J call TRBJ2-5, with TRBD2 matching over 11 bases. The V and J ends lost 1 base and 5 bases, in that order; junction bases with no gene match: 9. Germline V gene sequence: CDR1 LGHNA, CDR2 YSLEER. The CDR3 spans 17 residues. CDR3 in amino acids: CASSQGSSSGGSETQYF. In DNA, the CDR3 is TGCGCCAGCAGCCAAGGATCGTCTAGCGGGGGGAGCGAGACCCAGTACTTC.

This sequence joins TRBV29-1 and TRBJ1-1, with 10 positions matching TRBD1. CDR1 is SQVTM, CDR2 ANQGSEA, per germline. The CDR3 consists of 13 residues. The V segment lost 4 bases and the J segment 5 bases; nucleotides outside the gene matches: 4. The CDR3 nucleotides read TGCAGCGTTGTCGGACAGGGGGGAACTGAAGCTTTCTTT. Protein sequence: CSVVGQGGTEAFF.

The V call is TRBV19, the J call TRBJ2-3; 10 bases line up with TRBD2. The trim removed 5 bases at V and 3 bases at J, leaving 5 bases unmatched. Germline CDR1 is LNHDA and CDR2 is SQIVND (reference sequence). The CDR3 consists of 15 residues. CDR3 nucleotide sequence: TGTGCCAGTAGTTACGGGACTAGCGCAACAGATACGCAGTATTTT. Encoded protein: CASSYGTSATDTQYF.

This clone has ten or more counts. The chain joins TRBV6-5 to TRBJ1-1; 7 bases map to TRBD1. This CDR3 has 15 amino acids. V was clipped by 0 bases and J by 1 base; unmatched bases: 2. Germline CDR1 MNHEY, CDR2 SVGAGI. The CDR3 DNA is TGTGCCAGCAGTTACTCGGGACAGTCGAACACTGAAGCTTTCTTT. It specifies CASSYSGQSNTEAFF.

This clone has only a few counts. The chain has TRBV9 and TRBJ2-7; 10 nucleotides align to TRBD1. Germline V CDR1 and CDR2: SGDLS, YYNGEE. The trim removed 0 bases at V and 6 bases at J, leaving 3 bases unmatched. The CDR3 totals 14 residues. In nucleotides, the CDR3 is TGTGCCAGCAGCGTAGGGGGGACAGGGGTCGAGCAGTACTTC. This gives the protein CASSVGGTGVEQYF.

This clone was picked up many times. CDR3 amino acids: CASSLGQGVQKLFF. The CDR3 region has the DNA TGTGCCAGCAGCTTGGGCCAGGGGGTTCAAAAACTGTTTTTT. The V gene is TRBV5-6, the J gene TRBJ1-4; 7 bases are a match to TRBD1. Germline loops: CDR1 SGHDT, CDR2 YYEEEE. CDR3 length equals 14 residues. The junction had 5 bases not matched to a gene; V was cut back by 0 bases and J by 9 bases.

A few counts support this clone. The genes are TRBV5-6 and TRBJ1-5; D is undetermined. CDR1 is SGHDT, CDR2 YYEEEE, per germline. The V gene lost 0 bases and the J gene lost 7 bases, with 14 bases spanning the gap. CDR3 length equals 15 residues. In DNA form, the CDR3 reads TGTGCCAGCAGCTTGGGACCAGGAGCCCTGCAGCCCCAGCATTTT. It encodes CASSLGPGALQPQHF.

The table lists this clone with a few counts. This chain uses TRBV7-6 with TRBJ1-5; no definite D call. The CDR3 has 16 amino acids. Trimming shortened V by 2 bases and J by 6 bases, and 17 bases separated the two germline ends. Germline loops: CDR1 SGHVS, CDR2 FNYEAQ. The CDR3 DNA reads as TGTGCCAGCAGCTTAATAACTGGGCCTTCAGGTCAGCCCCAGCATTTT. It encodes CASSLITGPSGQPQHF.

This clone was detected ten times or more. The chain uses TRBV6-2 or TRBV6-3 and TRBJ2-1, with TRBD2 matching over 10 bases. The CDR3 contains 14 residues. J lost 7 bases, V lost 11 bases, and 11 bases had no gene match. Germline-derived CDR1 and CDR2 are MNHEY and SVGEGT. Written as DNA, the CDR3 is TGTGCCGGGTCTAGCGGGGGTGGGATGAATGAGCAGTTCTTC. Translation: CAGSSGGGMNEQFF.

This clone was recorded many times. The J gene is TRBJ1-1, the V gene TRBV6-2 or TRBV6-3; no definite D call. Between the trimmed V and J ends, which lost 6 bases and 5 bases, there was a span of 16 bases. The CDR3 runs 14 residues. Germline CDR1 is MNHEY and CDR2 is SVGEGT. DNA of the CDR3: TGTGCCAGCAGCCGGACTGGCGGCTTTACTGAAGCTTTCTTT. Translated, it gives CASSRTGGFTEAFF.

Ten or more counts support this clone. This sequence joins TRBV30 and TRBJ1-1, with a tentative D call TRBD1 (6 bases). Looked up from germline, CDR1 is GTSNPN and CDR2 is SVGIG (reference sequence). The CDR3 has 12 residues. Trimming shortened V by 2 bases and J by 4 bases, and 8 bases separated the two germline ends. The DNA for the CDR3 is TGTGCCTGGAGTACAGGGCGCACTGAAGCTTTCTTT. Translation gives CAWSTGRTEAFF.

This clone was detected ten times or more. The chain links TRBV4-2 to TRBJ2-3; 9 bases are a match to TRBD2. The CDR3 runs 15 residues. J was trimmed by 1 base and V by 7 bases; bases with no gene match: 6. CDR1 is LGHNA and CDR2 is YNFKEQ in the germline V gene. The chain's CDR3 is CASTLAGARTDTQYF. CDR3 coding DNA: TGTGCCAGCACCTTAGCGGGAGCTCGCACAGATACGCAGTATTTT.

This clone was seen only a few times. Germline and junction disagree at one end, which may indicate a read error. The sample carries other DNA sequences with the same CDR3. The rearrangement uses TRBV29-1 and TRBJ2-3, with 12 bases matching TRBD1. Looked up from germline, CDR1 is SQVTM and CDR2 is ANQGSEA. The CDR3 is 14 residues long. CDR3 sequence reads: CSVKGTGGEDTQYF. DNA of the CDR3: TGCAGCGTGAAGGGGACAGGGGGCGAAGATACGCAATATTTT.

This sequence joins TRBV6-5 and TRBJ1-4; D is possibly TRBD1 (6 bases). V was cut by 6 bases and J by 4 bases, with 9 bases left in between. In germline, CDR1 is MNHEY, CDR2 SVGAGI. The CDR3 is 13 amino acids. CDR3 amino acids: CASSRGINEKLFF. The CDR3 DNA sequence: TGTGCCAGCAGCAGGGGAATTAATGAAAAACTGTTTTTT.

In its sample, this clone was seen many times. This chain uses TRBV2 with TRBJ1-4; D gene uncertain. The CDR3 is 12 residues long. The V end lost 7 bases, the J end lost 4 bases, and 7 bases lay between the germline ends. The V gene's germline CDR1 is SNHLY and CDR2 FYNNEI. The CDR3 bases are TGTGCCAGCAAACAGTTTAATGAAAAACTGTTTTTT. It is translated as CASKQFNEKLFF.

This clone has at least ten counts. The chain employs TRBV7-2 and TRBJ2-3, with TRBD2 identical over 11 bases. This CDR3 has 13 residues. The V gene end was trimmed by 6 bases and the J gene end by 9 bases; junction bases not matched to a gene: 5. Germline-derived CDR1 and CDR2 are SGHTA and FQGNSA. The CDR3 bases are TGTGCCAGCAGGGTAGCGGGGGGGGACACGCAGTATTTT. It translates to CASRVAGGDTQYF.

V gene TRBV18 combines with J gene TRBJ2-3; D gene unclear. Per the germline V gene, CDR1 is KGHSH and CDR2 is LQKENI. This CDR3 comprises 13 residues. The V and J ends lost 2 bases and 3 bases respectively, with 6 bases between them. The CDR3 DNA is TGTGCCAGCTCACCATTAGCAACAGATACGCAGTATTTT. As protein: CASSPLATDTQYF.

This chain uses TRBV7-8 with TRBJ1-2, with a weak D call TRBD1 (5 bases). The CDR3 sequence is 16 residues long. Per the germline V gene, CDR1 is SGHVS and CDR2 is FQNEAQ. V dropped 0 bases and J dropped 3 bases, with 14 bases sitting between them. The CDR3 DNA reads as TGTGCCAGCAGCTTAGCGACCGGGGGAAGGGACTATGGCTACACCTTC. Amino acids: CASSLATGGRDYGYTF.

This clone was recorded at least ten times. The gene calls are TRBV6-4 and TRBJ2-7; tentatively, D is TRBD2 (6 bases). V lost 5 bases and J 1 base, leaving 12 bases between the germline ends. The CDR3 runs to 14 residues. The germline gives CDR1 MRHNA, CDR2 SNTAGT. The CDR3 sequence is CASSPDGGSYEQYF. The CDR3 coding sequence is TGTGCCAGCAGTCCCGACGGGGGATCCTACGAGCAGTACTTC.

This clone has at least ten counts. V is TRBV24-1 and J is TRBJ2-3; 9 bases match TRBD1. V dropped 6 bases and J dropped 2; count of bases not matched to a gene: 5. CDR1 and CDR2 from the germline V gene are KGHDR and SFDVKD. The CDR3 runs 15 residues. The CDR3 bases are TGTGCCACCAGTCGCGGGACAGGGTTCACAGATACGCAGTATTTT. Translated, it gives CATSRGTGFTDTQYF.

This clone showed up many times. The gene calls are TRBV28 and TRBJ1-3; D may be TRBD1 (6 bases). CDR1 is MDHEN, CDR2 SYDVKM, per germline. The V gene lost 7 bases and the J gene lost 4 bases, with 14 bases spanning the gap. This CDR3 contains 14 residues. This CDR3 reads CASKPQGLGNTIYF. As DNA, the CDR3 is TGTGCCAGCAAGCCTCAGGGGCTCGGAAACACCATATATTTT. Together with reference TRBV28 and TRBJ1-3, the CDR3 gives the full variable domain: DVKVTQSSRYLVKRTGEKVFLECVQDMDHENMFWYRQDPGLGLRLIYFSYDVKMKEKGDIPEGYSVSREKKERFSLILESASTNQTSMYLCASKPQGLGNTIYFGEGSWLTVV.